The clone carrying this TCR beta chain showed up many times. This entry comes from a study of neurological immune-mediated disorders. By 5'RACE with 10-nucleotide random UMIs, the cDNA was made. Using its own MiXCR run on the 5' RACE reads, TCRdb lists one record per CDR3 protein. This table holds approximately 74,000 distinct CDR3 sequences, about 9% found once. The CDR3 covers 17 residues. Germline CDR1 and CDR2: SGHTA and FQGNSA. Trimming removed 7 bases from V and 6 bases from J; junction bases left unmatched: 14. The V gene is TRBV7-2, the J gene TRBJ1-4; TRBD1 agrees at 10 bases. This TCR came from a man aged 50 or older in good health. Sequenced sample: PBMCs. The CDR3 loop reads CASTQWDRGGSDEKLFF. Here the CDR3 DNA reads TGTGCCAGCACCCAATGGGACAGGGGAGGTTCGGATGAAAAACTGTTTTTT. The entire variable domain, with the rest obtained from reference TRBV7-2 and TRBJ1-4, is as follows: GAGVSQSPSNKVTEKGKDVELRCDPISGHTALYWYRQSLGQGLEFLIYFQGNSAPDKSGLPSDRFSAERTGGSVSTLTIQRTQQEDSAVYLCASTQWDRGGSDEKLFFGSGTQLSVL.